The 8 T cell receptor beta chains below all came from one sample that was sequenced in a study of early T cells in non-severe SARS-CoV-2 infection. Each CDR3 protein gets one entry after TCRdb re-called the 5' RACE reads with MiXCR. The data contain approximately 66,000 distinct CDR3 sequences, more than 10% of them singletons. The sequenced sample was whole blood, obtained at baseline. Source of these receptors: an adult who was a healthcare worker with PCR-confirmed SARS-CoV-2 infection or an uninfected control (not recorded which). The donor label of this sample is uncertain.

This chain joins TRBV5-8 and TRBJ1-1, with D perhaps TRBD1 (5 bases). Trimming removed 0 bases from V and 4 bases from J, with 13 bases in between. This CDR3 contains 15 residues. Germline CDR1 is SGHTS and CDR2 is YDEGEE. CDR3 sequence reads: CASSLEGAVATEAFF. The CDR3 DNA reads TGTGCCAGCAGCTTGGAAGGGGCCGTGGCCACTGAAGCTTTCTTT.

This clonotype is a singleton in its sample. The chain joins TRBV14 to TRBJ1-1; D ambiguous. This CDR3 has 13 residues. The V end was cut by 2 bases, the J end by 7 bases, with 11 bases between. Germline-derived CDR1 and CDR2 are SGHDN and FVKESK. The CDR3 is CASSQLGAGEAFF. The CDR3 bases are TGTGCCAGCAGCCAATTGGGAGCGGGTGAAGCTTTCTTT.

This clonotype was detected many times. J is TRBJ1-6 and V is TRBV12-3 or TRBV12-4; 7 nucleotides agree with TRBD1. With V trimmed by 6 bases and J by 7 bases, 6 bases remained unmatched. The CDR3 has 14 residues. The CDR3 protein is CASRPGTDNSPLHF. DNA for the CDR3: TGTGCCAGCAGACCCGGGACAGACAATTCACCCCTCCACTTT.

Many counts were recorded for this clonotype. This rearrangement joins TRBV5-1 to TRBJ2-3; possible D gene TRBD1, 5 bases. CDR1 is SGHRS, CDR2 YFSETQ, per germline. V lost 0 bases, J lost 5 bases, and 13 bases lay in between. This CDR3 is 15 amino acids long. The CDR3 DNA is TGCGCCAGCAGCTTGGATCAGGACATAAGAGATACGCAGTATTTT. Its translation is CASSLDQDIRDTQYF. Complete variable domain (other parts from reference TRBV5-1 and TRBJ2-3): KAGVTQTPRYLIKTRGQQVTLSCSPISGHRSVSWYQQTPGQGLQFLFEYFSETQRNKGNFPGRFSGRQFSNSRSEMNVSTLELGDSALYLCASSLDQDIRDTQYFGPGTRLTVL.

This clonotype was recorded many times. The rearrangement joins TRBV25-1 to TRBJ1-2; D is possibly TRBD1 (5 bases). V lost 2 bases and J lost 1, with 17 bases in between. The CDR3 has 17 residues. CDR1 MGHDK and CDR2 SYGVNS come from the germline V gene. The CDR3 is CASSETTDPLFNYGYTF. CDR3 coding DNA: TGTGCCAGCAGTGAAACGACAGACCCTCTCTTTAACTATGGCTACACCTTC.

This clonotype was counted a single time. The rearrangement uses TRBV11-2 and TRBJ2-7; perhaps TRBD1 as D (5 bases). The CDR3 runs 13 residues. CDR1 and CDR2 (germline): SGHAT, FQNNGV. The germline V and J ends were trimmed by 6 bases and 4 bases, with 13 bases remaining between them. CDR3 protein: CASSLTDGYEQYV. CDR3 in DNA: TGTGCCAGCAGTTTGACAGACGGTTACGAGCAGTACGTC.

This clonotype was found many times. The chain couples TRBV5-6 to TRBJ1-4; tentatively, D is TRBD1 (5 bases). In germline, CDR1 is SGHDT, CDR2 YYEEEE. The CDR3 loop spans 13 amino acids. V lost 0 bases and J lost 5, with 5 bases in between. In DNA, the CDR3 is TGTGCCAGCAGCTTGGCAGGGAATGAAAAACTGTTTTTT. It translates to CASSLAGNEKLFF.

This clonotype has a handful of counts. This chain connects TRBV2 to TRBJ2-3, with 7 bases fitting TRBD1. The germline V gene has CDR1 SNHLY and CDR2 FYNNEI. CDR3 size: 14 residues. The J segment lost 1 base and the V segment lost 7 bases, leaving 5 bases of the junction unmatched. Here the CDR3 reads CASNQGDRTDTQYF. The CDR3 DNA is TGTGCCAGCAATCAGGGGGATCGCACAGATACGCAGTATTTT.